The sequence of this TCR beta chain was determined in a study of Ad26.COV2.S vaccination and SARS-CoV-2 variants. Turning to the study itself: Once, or twice with 56 days between doses, Ad26.COV2.S was given intramuscularly.

Treatment meaning: 19 received Ad26.COV2.S at low or high dose, single or two shots; several received placebo; per-sample allocation not given. Each sample was drawn 63 days after the first injection (of vaccine or placebo). The table came from immunoSEQ multiplex PCR; TCRdb's copy has only in-frame clones and leaves some out. The sample yields around 450,000 clones, 80% to 95% seen once. The V end lost 4 bases, the J end lost 4 bases, and 10 bases lay between the germline ends. This CDR3 has 13 residues. CDR1 and CDR2 (germline): SGHDN, FVKESK. This clonotype was obtained from a person aged 18 to 65 who received the Ad26.COV2.S COVID-19 vaccine or a placebo. Sequencing was performed on peripheral blood, taken in a trial of Ad26.COV2.S vaccine versus placebo. The chain uses TRBV14 and TRBJ1-2; TRBD1 might be the D (5 bases). The CDR3 DNA sequence: TGTGCCAGCAGCCCCAAAGACAGCTATGGCTACACCTTC. Encoded protein: CASSPKDSYGYTF. The entire variable domain, with the rest obtained from reference TRBV14 and TRBJ1-2, is as follows: EAGVTQFPSHSVIEKGQTVTLRCDPISGHDNLYWYRRVMGKEIKFLLHFVKESKQDESGMPNNRFLAERTGGTYSTLKVQPAELEDSGVYFCASSPKDSYGYTFGSGTRLTVV.